The next 5 T cell receptor beta chains were all read from a single sample in a study of response to subunit inactivated influenza vaccine. TCRdb fed the RT-PCR reads into MiXCR, producing one record per CDR3 protein. In the table there are under 200,000 distinct CDR3 sequences, roughly 10% of which are singletons. Material: non-naive T cells sorted from PBMCs, obtained about 40 days after vaccination. The receptors here all came from a man aged 45 to 65 who received an inactivated influenza vaccine.

This clonotype was seen a handful of times. The chain couples TRBV7-2 to TRBJ2-3; D is ambiguous. V lost 2 bases and J 6 bases, leaving 12 bases between the germline ends. This CDR3 region has 14 residues. Germline V gene data show CDR1 as SGHTA and CDR2 as FQGNSA. CDR3 in amino acids: CASSLSLGPDTQYF. The CDR3 bases are TGTGCCAGCAGCTTAAGTCTGGGCCCGGATACGCAGTATTTT.

This clonotype has only one observation. The J gene is TRBJ1-2, the V gene TRBV6-1; D remains unclear. The CDR3 sequence is 15 residues long. Germline CDR1 reads MNHNS; CDR2 reads SASEGT. V was pared by 5 bases and J by 1 base, with 14 bases between. This CDR3 is CASSRSRSFNYGYTF. CDR3 nucleotides: TGTGCCAGCAGTCGTAGCAGGTCGTTTAACTATGGCTACACCTTC.

This clonotype showed up many times. The chain is built from TRBV12-3 or TRBV12-4 and TRBJ1-2; a possible D gene is TRBD1 (5 bases). The CDR3 covers 13 residues. V was shortened by 5 bases and J by 5 bases, with 12 bases between the two germline ends. The CDR3 DNA follows: TGTGCCAGCAGTCCCGACAGTACTTATGGCTACACCTTC. Translation: CASSPDSTYGYTF.

This clonotype was seen more than once but under ten times. A much more abundant neighbour one base away suggests this may be a read error. V usage is TRBV5-1 and J usage is TRBJ2-3, with TRBD1 matching 8 bases. CDR3 length: 15 amino acids. V was clipped by 0 bases and J by 0 bases; unmatched bases: 0. The germline V gene encodes CDR1 SGHRS and CDR2 YFSETQ. The CDR3: CASSLGDRSTDTQYF. In DNA, the CDR3 is TGCGCCAGCAGCTTGGGGGACAGGAGCACAGATACGCAGTATTTT.

As DNA, the CDR3 is TGTGCCAGCAGTGAAGCGCTTCCCCCTGAAGCTTTCTTT. As protein: CASSEALPPEAFF. V usage is TRBV2 and J usage is TRBJ1-1; no clear D. The CDR3 loop spans 13 amino acids. Germline loops: CDR1 SNHLY, CDR2 FYNNEI. The V and J ends lost 0 bases and 6 bases respectively, with 8 bases between them.